This is a list of T cell receptor beta chains from one sample in a study of post-analysis software for immune sequencing data. TCRdb re-called the PCR reads through MiXCR, storing one row per CDR3 protein. The sample records 450,000 or so distinct CDR3 sequences, approximately 46% being singletons. Sequencing was performed on blood. These receptors originate from a girl under 18 with multiple sclerosis. The CDR3 runs from the conserved cysteine through the conserved F or W. The order of the fields is D gene, V gene, clone size, J gene, CDR3 length, CDR3 protein, CDR3 DNA. D genes are given only for firm matches. Size is omitted from some rows. Given values are once, few, many or a class for expanded clones.

TRBD1	TRBV12-3/TRBV12-4	NA	TRBJ1-4	15	CTSSYVGGLGEKLFF	TGTACCAGCAGTTATGTAGGGGGCTTGGGTGAAAAACTGTTTTTT
TRBD1	TRBV5-1	NA	TRBJ2-1	15	CASSSPGTGWNEQFF	TGCGCCAGCAGCTCTCCCGGGACAGGGTGGAATGAGCAGTTCTTC
TRBD2	TRBV28	NA	TRBJ2-7	15	CASSSSGSGTYEQYF	TGTGCCAGCAGTTCCTCGGGTAGCGGGACCTACGAGCAGTACTTC
TRBD2	TRBV27	NA	TRBJ2-1	18	CASSQGLAGALSYNEQFF	TGTGCCAGCAGCCAAGGACTAGCGGGAGCCCTATCCTACAATGAGCAGTTCTTC
NA	TRBV11-2	NA	TRBJ2-4	15	CASSLVTGPGNIQYF	TGTGCCAGCAGCTTAGTTACAGGGCCTGGAAACATTCAGTACTTC
TRBD2	TRBV7-2	few	TRBJ2-3	16	CASSPGGGGVADTQYF	TGTGCCAGCAGCCCCGGGGGCGGGGGGGTCGCAGATACGCAGTATTTT
NA	TRBV6-5	NA	TRBJ2-1	14	CASSYFRGGETQFF	TGTGCCAGCAGTTACTTCAGGGGCGGGGAGACCCAGTTCTTC
NA	TRBV28	NA	TRBJ1-1	16	CASSSIWGVRNTEAFF	TGTGCCAGCAGTTCCATATGGGGGGTGCGGAACACTGAAGCTTTCTTT
NA	TRBV5-5	few	TRBJ2-7	13	CSSGGIETYEQYF	TGTTCCAGCGGCGGCATAGAAACCTACGAGCAGTACTTC
NA	TRBV18	NA	TRBJ2-5	13	CASSPGKEETQYF	TGTGCCAGCTCACCTGGGAAGGAAGAGACCCAGTACTTC
NA	TRBV20-1	NA	TRBJ1-5	14	CSARLGGSNQPQHF	TGCAGTGCTAGATTGGGGGGCAGCAATCAGCCCCAGCATTTT
NA	TRBV7-9	NA	TRBJ1-1	14	CASSSGGADTEAFF	TGTGCCAGCAGCTCTGGGGGGGCGGACACTGAAGCTTTCTTT
NA	TRBV15	NA	TRBJ2-6	13	CATRGSGADVLTF	TGTGCCACCAGGGGCTCTGGGGCCGACGTCCTGACTTTC
NA	TRBV7-2	NA	TRBJ2-7	14	CASRPVSASYEQYF	TGTGCCAGCAGACCAGTATCGGCCTCCTACGAGCAGTACTTC
TRBD1	TRBV4-1	few	TRBJ1-4	15	CASSQVSQGVEKLFF	TGCGCCAGCAGCCAGGTGTCTCAGGGGGTCGAAAAACTGTTTTTT
NA	TRBV6-4	few	TRBJ2-1	13	CASSVDRGHEQFF	TGTGCCAGCAGTGTTGACCGAGGGCATGAGCAGTTCTTC
NA	TRBV12-3/TRBV12-4	NA	TRBJ1-5	16	CASSYGQWLLDQPQHF	TGTGCCAGCAGTTATGGACAATGGCTTCTGGATCAGCCCCAGCATTTT
NA	TRBV7-3	once	TRBJ2-2	15	CASSPEAAGTGELFF	TGTGCCAGCAGCCCCGAGGCGGCGGGCACCGGGGAGCTGTTTTTT
TRBD1	TRBV29-1	few	TRBJ1-4	15	CSVEVGGTVNEKLFF	TGCAGCGTTGAAGTGGGGGGGACAGTCAATGAAAAACTGTTTTTT
NA	TRBV6-1	few	TRBJ2-6	16	CASSDSLKTGANVLTF	TGTGCCAGCAGTGATTCCTTGAAGACTGGGGCCAACGTCCTGACTTTC
TRBD2	TRBV11-2	NA	TRBJ2-7	17	CASSWDGSSGSSYEQYF	TGTGCCAGCAGCTGGGACGGGTCTAGCGGAAGCTCCTACGAGCAGTACTTC
TRBD1	TRBV6-2/TRBV6-3	few	TRBJ2-6	18	CASRSRTGSLTGANVLTF	TGTGCCAGCAGATCGAGGACAGGGTCTCTTACTGGGGCCAACGTCCTGACTTTC
NA	TRBV14	few	TRBJ2-7	12	CASSQSGYEQYF	TGTGCCAGCAGCCAGTCTGGATACGAGCAGTACTTC
TRBD2	TRBV24-1	NA	TRBJ2-1	15	CATSDRGLAGDEQFF	TGTGCCACCAGTGACCGGGGACTAGCGGGAGATGAGCAGTTCTTC
NA	TRBV5-1	few	TRBJ2-1	12	CASIDWGNEQFF	TGCGCCAGCATAGACTGGGGAAATGAGCAGTTCTTC
NA	TRBV6-1	NA	TRBJ2-7	14	CAINDRDFYYEQYF	TGTGCCATAAACGATAGGGACTTTTACTACGAGCAGTACTTC
NA	TRBV4-1	NA	TRBJ2-5	16	CASSQAEQGWGETQYF	TGCGCCAGCAGCCAAGCTGAACAGGGCTGGGGAGAGACCCAGTACTTC
NA	TRBV5-1	NA	TRBJ2-3	14	CASSALTDTDTQYF	TGCGCCAGCAGCGCCTTGACAGACACAGATACGCAGTATTTT
TRBD1	TRBV7-3	NA	TRBJ2-1	17	CASSLTPGQGAVIEQFF	TGTGCCAGCAGCTTAACACCGGGACAGGGAGCGGTGATTGAGCAGTTCTTC
NA	TRBV29-1	few	TRBJ2-7	14	CSVEVSGYPTEQYF	TGCAGCGTTGAAGTTTCAGGTTACCCTACAGAGCAGTACTTC
NA	TRBV19	NA	TRBJ2-5	16	CASSIYDGASGETQYF	TGTGCCAGTAGTATATATGATGGAGCTTCAGGGGAGACCCAGTACTTC
TRBD2	TRBV20-1	NA	TRBJ2-7	15	CSARESPREDYEQYF	TGCAGTGCTAGAGAATCCCCGCGGGAGGACTACGAGCAGTACTTC
NA	TRBV4-3	NA	TRBJ1-4	16	CASSQDVLRGLEKLFF	TGCGCCAGCAGCCAAGATGTGTTGCGGGGGCTTGAAAAACTGTTTTTT
NA	TRBV25-1	NA	TRBJ1-5	16	CASSGDPGYGNQPQHF	TGTGCCAGCAGTGGGGACCCAGGATATGGCAATCAGCCCCAGCATTTT
NA	TRBV27	few	TRBJ2-7	14	CASSKPPPPYEQYF	TGTGCCAGCAGTAAACCACCTCCTCCCTACGAGCAGTACTTC
NA	TRBV6-4	few	TRBJ2-3	14	CASSGTVSTDTQYF	TGTGCCAGCAGCGGGACCGTTAGCACAGATACGCAGTATTTT
NA	TRBV25-1	NA	TRBJ1-2	15	CASSGLLRDNYGYTF	TGTGCCAGCAGTGGACTCCTCCGGGACAATTATGGCTACACCTTC
NA	TRBV7-2	NA	TRBJ1-5	13	CASSPQGFQPQHF	TGTGCCAGCAGCCCGCAGGGTTTTCAGCCCCAGCATTTT
NA	TRBV25-1	NA	TRBJ2-7	15	CASSGSGDSYYEQYF	TGTGCCAGCAGTGGGAGCGGGGACAGCTACTACGAGCAGTACTTC
NA	TRBV19	NA	TRBJ2-4	18	CASSIVGGRGLAKNIQYF	TGTGCCAGTAGTATTGTTGGCGGCAGAGGACTAGCCAAAAACATTCAGTACTTC
NA	TRBV7-8	few	TRBJ2-7	13	CASSPGEGREQYF	TGTGCCAGCAGCCCAGGGGAGGGGAGAGAGCAGTACTTC
TRBD1	TRBV7-2	NA	TRBJ2-3	14	CASSLQGAADTQYF	TGTGCCAGCAGCTTACAGGGGGCTGCAGATACGCAGTATTTT